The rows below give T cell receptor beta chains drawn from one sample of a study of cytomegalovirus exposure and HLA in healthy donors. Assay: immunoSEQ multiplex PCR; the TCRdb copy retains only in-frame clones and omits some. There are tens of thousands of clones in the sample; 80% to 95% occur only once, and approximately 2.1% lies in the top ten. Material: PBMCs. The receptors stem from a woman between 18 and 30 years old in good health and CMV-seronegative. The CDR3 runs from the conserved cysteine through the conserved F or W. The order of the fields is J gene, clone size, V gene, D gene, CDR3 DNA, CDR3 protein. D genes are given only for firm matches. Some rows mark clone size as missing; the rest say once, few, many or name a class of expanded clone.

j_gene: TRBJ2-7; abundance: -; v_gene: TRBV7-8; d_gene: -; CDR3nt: TGTGCCAGCAGTTTAAATGGACTTTCCTACGAGCAGTACTTC; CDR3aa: CASSLNGLSYEQYF
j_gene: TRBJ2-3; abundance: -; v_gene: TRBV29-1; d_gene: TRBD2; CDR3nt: TGCAGCCTTAGAAGCGGGAGTACGAATACGCAGTATTTT; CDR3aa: CSLRSGSTNTQYF
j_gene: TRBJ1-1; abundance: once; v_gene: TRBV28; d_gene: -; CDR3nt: TGTGCCAGCAGTGGGCAGATTGACAGGTACGAAGCTTTCTTT; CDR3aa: CASSGQIDRYEAFF
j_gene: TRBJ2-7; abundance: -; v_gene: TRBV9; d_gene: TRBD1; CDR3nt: TGTGCCAGCAGCGGGGGGACAGGGGGAGAGGAGCAGTACTTC; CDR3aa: CASSGGTGGEEQYF
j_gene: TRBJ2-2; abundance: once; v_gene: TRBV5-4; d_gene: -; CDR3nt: TGTGCCAGCAGACCTGCCCCACCGGGAGCCACCGGGGAGCTGTTTTTT; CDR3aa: CASRPAPPGATGELFF
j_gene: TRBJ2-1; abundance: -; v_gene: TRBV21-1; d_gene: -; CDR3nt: TGTGCCAGCAGCCCATACAGGGGGATCAATGAGCAGTTCTTC; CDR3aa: CASSPYRGINEQFF
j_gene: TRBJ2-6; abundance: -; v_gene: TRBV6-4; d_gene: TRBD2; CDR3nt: TGTGCCAGCAGTGACTCTGGGGGGGAAGGGGCCAACGTCCTGACTTTC; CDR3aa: CASSDSGGEGANVLTF
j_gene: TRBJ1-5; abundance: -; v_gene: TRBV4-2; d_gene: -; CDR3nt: TGTGCCAGCAGCCAAGAGGGAGGGCCGGAGCGCAATCAGCCCCAGCATTTT; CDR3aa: CASSQEGGPERNQPQHF
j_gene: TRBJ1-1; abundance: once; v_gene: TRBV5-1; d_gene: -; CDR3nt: TGCGCCAGCAGCTTGGGAGCAGGGGTGGGCACTGAAGCTTTCTTT; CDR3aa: CASSLGAGVGTEAFF
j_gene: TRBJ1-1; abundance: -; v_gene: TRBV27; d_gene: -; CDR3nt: TGTGCCAGCAGCTCGGGACTCCATGAAGCTTTCTTT; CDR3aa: CASSSGLHEAFF
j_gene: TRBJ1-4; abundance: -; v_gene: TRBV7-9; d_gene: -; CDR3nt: TGTGCCAGCAGCTTAGCGGACACCCGTTCGCCACTGTTTTTT; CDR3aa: CASSLADTRSPLFF
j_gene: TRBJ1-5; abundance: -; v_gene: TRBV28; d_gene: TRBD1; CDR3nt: TGTGCCAGCAGTTTACCCCCCGGACAGGGGGCAAAGCCCCAGCATTTT; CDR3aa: CASSLPPGQGAKPQHF
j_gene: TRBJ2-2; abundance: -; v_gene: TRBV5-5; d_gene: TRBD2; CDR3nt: TGTGCCAGCAGCTTGGGTACTAGCGGGGCGAACACCGGGGAGCTGTTTTTT; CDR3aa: CASSLGTSGANTGELFF
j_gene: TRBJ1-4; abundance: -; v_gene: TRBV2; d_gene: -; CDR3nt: TGTGCCAGCATGCGCGGTAATGAAAAACTGTTTTTT; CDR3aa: CASMRGNEKLFF
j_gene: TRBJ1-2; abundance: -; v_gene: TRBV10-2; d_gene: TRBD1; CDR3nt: TGCGCCAGCAGTGAGTCAGGGAGGACAGGCGACTATGGCTACACCTTC; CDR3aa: CASSESGRTGDYGYTF
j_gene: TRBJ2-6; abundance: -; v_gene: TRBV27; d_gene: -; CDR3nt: TGTGCCAGCAGTCAAACCGTGGGAGTGATATCTGGGGCCAACGTCCTGACTTTC; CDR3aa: CASSQTVGVISGANVLTF
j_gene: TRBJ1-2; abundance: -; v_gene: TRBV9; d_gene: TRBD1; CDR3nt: TGTGCCAGCAGTCGACAGGGGGCGGGCTATGGCTACACCTTC; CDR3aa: CASSRQGAGYGYTF
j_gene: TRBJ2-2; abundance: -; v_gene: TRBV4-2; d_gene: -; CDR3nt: TGTGCCAGCAGCCAAGAACCCCAGACAGGTTTGAACACCGGGGAGCTGTTTTTT; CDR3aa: CASSQEPQTGLNTGELFF
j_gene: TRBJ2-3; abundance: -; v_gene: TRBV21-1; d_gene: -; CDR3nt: TGTGCCAGCAGCAAAGGGGGAATGATCAGGGTCCGCCAAGATACGCAGTATTTT; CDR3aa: CASSKGGMIRVRQDTQYF
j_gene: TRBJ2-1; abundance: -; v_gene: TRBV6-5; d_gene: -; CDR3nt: TGTGCCAGCAGCTTGCCAGGGTTCAATGAGCAGTTCTTC; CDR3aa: CASSLPGFNEQFF
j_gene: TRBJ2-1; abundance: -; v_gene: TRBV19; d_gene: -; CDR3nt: TGTGCCAGTAGTACCTCAGGGCATGAGCAGTTCTTC; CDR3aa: CASSTSGHEQFF
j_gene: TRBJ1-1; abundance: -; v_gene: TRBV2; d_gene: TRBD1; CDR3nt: TGTGCCACTAGGGACAGGGGGCTGGGGACTGAAGCTTTCTTT; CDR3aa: CATRDRGLGTEAFF
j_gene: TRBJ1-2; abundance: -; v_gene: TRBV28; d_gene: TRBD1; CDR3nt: TGTGCCAGCAGCCAAGGACAGGGCAACTATGGCTACACCTTC; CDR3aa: CASSQGQGNYGYTF
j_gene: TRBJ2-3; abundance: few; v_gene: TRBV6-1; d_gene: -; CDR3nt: TGTGCCAGCAGTGATGGGGCGGGGAGCACAGATACGCAGTATTTT; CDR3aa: CASSDGAGSTDTQYF
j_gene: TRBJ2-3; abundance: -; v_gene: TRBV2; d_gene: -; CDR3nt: TGTGCCAGCAGGCGGGAATTCAGCACAGATACGCAGTATTTT; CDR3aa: CASRREFSTDTQYF
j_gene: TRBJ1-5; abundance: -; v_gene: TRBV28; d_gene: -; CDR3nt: TGTGCCAGCAGTCTCGGGACAATCCTCCCTCAGCCCCAGCATTTT; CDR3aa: CASSLGTILPQPQHF